This passage covers 2 T cell receptor beta chains from one sample sequenced in a study of long-term antiretroviral therapy in people with HIV (dated by TCRdb to between 2020 and 2023). The immunoSEQ hsTCRB v3.0 assay was used at survey level resolution to sequence the TRB variable region. The source is immuneACCESS, and TCRdb retained only in-frame sequences with V and J called. Part of the clones is not carried over; for the studies checked, unresolved V genes explain less than half of this, and the remainder is unexplained. The sample table lists more than 35,000 clones, over 90% of them with a count of one. 3.6% of the sample belongs to the ten largest clones. This material consisted of unsorted PBMCs, taken 4.1 years after starting antiretroviral therapy. These receptors came from a woman aged 50 to 65 with HIV.

The chain employs TRBV29-1 and TRBJ1-1; the D gene is possibly TRBD1 (6 bases). The germline gives CDR1 SQVTM, CDR2 ANQGSEA. V was clipped by 3 bases and J by 0 bases, with 14 bases between them. This CDR3 region has 15 residues. This chain's CDR3 is CSVDTDRPMNTEAFF. In DNA, the CDR3 is TGCAGCGTTGATACCGACAGGCCCATGAACACTGAAGCTTTCTTT.

This chain uses TRBV11-2 with TRBJ1-1; no definite D call. Deletions cut 0 bases from V and 7 bases from J, with 6 bases between. The CDR3 consists of 12 residues. From germline, CDR1 is SGHAT and CDR2 FQNNGV. CDR3 residues: CASSLDLGEAFF. DNA of the CDR3: TGTGCCAGCAGCTTAGATCTTGGTGAAGCTTTCTTT.